This T cell receptor (beta chain) is drawn from a study of chemoradiotherapy in HPV16-positive cancers. The CDR3 is 12 amino acids. Germline values: CDR1 SNHLY, CDR2 FYNNEI. V dropped 7 bases and J dropped 6 bases, with 12 bases sitting between them. Repertoires were generated with immunoSEQ multiplex PCR, while TCRdb's copy carries only in-frame clones and drops some. The repertoire includes approximately 14,000 clones, approximately 91% of them detected once, and less than 3% sits in the top ten. This sequence originates from a human donor with HPV-associated anogenital cancer. The chain is built from TRBV2 and TRBJ1-1, with D unresolved. This specimen consisted of blood, obtained from a patient who underwent chemoradiotherapy. Here the CDR3 DNA reads TGTGCCAGCATACCCGAATTTGCTGAAGCTTTCTTT. It is translated as CASIPEFAEAFF.